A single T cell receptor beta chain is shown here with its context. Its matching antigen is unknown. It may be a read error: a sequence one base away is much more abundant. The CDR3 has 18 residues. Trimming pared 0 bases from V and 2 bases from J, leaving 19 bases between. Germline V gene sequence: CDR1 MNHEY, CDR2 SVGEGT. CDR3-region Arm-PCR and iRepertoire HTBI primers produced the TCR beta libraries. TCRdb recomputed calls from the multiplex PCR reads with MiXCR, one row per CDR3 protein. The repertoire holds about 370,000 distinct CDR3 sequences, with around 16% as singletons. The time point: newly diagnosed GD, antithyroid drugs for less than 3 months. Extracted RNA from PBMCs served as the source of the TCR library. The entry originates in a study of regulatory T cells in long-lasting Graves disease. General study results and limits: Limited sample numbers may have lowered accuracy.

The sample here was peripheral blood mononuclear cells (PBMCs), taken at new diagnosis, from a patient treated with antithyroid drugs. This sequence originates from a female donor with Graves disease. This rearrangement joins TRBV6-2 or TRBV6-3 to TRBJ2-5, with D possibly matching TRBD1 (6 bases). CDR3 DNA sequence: TGTGCCAGCAGTTACTCCCATCCATCCGGGACATTTCAAGAGACCCAGTACTTC. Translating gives CASSYSHPSGTFQETQYF.